Sequencing of this T cell receptor beta chain was carried out in a study of T cells after yellow fever vaccination. Turning to the study itself: When fractions had low cell numbers, they were prepared with SMART-Seq v4 Ultra Low Input.

Germline values: CDR1 MNHEY, CDR2 SVGAGI. Germline trimming cut 4 bases from V and 4 bases from J; bases unmatched to any gene: 7. This CDR3 contains 15 residues. Regarding the study as a whole: Overall, a small share of clonotypes was seen in both CD4 and CD8 compartments. Researchers report a weaker secondary response that nonetheless peaked faster, day 5 versus 15.

As TCR cDNA was made by 5'RACE template switching, a universal primer site and UMIs were added. Via MiXCR, TCRdb re-called the 5' RACE reads, giving one row per CDR3 protein. The data contain hundreds of thousands of distinct CDR3 sequences, roughly 4.3% of them singletons. This clonotype occurred many times. The antigen remains unidentified. Material: PBMCs, obtained 5 days after the yellow fever booster vaccination. The TCR comes from a man between 18 and 29 years old who received the YFV17D yellow fever vaccine. The chain recombines TRBV6-5 with TRBJ1-1, with 9 bases lining up with TRBD1. The CDR3 spells CASSWGQGGSTEAFF. CDR3 nucleotide sequence: TGTGCCAGCAGTTGGGGACAGGGAGGGAGCACTGAAGCTTTCTTT.